The present TCR beta chain was sequenced within a study of blood T cell repertoires in COVID-19. The table came from immunoSEQ multiplex PCR; TCRdb's copy has only in-frame clones and leaves some out. The sample lists 60,000 to 85,000 clones, 87% occurring once. J gave up 4 bases and V 4 bases, and 4 bases lay outside the gene matches. This CDR3 is built from 13 residues. CDR1 is SGHNT and CDR2 is YYREEE in the germline V gene (reference sequence). This clone appeared a few times. The sample taken for sequencing was peripheral blood. This TCR was recovered from a woman aged 50 to 65 with COVID-19, enrolled during active disease. The chain joins TRBV5-4 to TRBJ2-7; 8 positions match TRBD1. CDR3 sequence reads: CASSATGVYEQYF. CDR3 sequence (DNA): TGTGCCAGCAGCGCGACAGGGGTATACGAGCAGTACTTC.